Given below is one TCR beta chain in context. Its antigen is unknown. The sample originates from a study of STAT3 mutations in large granular lymphocyte leukemia. Findings and caveats of the study: Every T-LGLL patient had at least one immunodominant TCRbeta clonotype. In about 30% of the 18 patients, new TCR clonotypes emerged after therapy.

Average productive template count per sample was some 44,000. Libraries were prepared by immunoSEQ multiplex PCR; TCRdb keeps only in-frame clonotypes and omits some of them. Of approximately 2,000 clones listed, about 68% are singletons. This CDR3 is 15 amino acids long. The V gene lost 0 bases and the J gene lost 4 bases, with 13 bases spanning the gap. From germline, CDR1 is SGHNT and CDR2 YYREEE (reference sequence). The clonotype originates from a man aged 55 to 70 with T-cell large granular lymphocyte leukemia. Some clones in this sample may be carry-over from other donors' samples. The chain uses TRBV5-4 and TRBJ1-1; the D is unclear. Input material: peripheral blood mononuclear cells. Here the CDR3 DNA reads TGTGCCAGCAGCTTGGGGATCGAACGGGGCACTGAAGCTTTCTTT. It yields the protein CASSLGIERGTEAFF.